Presented here are 21 T cell receptor beta chains from one specimen sequenced in a study of T cells in localized non-small cell lung cancer (dated by TCRdb to the early 2020s). Library method: the immunoSEQ multiplex PCR assay. The source is immuneACCESS, and TCRdb retained only in-frame sequences with V and J called. Part of the clones is not carried over; for the studies checked, unresolved V genes explain less than half of this, and the remainder is unexplained. The sample includes 45,000 to 55,000 clones, with just over 85% observed a single time. The ten top clones hold 15% to 20% of the sample. This specimen was peripheral blood, taken before any cancer treatment. These receptors were collected from a male donor older than 55 with stage III squamous cell lung carcinoma.

This chain connects TRBV30 to TRBJ2-5; D tentatively fits TRBD1 or TRBD2 (5 bases each). The CDR3 runs to 14 residues. V lost 0 bases to trimming and J lost 5 bases, with 13 bases between them. Germline lookup yields CDR1 GTSNPN and CDR2 SVGIG (reference sequence). In nucleotides, the CDR3 is TGTGCCTGGAGTGTACCCGGGGCTGGGGAGACCCAGTACTTC. As protein: CAWSVPGAGETQYF.

The rearrangement uses TRBV10-3 and TRBJ1-5; D is ambiguous. Germline V lookup: CDR1 ENHRY, CDR2 SYGVKD. V shed 6 bases and J shed 1 base, with 13 bases lying between them. The CDR3 has 15 amino acids. The CDR3: CAISGTGASNQPQHF. The CDR3 DNA reads as TGTGCCATCAGCGGCACGGGAGCAAGCAATCAGCCCCAGCATTTT.

The chain joins TRBV29-1 to TRBJ1-6; D remains ambiguous. The germline V gene encodes CDR1 SQVTM and CDR2 ANQGSEA. The CDR3 consists of 13 residues. V lost 5 bases and J 5 bases, leaving 10 bases between the germline ends. CDR3 protein: CSVKGIDNSPLHF. In nucleotides, the CDR3 is TGCAGCGTTAAGGGAATCGATAATTCACCCCTCCACTTT.

This chain uses TRBV7-8 with TRBJ2-7; perhaps TRBD1 as D (5 bases). Trimming stripped 2 bases from V and 2 bases from J, with 16 bases between. The CDR3 is 16 residues long. CDR1 is SGHVS and CDR2 is FQNEAQ in the germline V gene. This CDR3 reads CASSLRSVTDPYEQYF. The CDR3 DNA reads TGTGCCAGCAGCTTAAGGAGTGTGACAGACCCCTACGAGCAGTACTTC.

The chain carries TRBV11-2 and TRBJ1-2; D remains unclear. V lost 6 bases and J lost 4, with 15 bases in between. CDR3 length: 14 residues. Per the germline V gene, CDR1 is SGHAT and CDR2 is FQNNGV. The CDR3 spells CASSLLERGYGYTF. The CDR3, as DNA: TGTGCCAGCAGTCTCCTAGAGCGAGGCTATGGCTACACCTTC.

This rearrangement joins TRBV27 to TRBJ1-5; D is perhaps TRBD1 (5 bases). Trimming removed 8 bases from V and 4 bases from J, with 15 bases in between. Germline V gives CDR1 MNHEY, CDR2 SMNVEV (reference sequence). This CDR3 comprises 14 residues. This chain's CDR3 is CASGAGVGNQPQHF. In nucleotides, the CDR3 is TGTGCCAGCGGGGCTGGGGTGGGTAATCAGCCCCAGCATTTT.

The chain joins TRBV2 to TRBJ2-4, with a weak D call TRBD2 (7 bases). This CDR3 contains 15 residues. V lost 7 bases, J lost 6 bases, and 19 bases lay in between. Per germline, CDR1 SNHLY and CDR2 FYNNEI. CDR3 sequence (DNA): TGTGCCAGCACCCCGAGGGGGGGCGGCGGAAACATTCAGTACTTC. Residues: CASTPRGGGGNIQYF.

The rearrangement joins TRBV6-1 to TRBJ2-3, with 8 bases aligning to TRBD2. The V segment lost 4 bases and the J segment 2 bases; nucleotides outside the gene matches: 5. Germline loops: CDR1 MNHNS, CDR2 SASEGT. The CDR3 is 15 residues long. The CDR3 spells CASSGVAGYTDTQYF. The CDR3 bases are TGTGCCAGCAGTGGAGTAGCGGGGTACACAGATACGCAGTATTTT.

CDR3 protein: CASKRGDGAYEQYF. CDR3 coding DNA: TGTGCCAGCAAAAGAGGAGACGGAGCCTACGAGCAGTACTTC. J is TRBJ2-7 and V is TRBV2, with no clear D. V shed 7 bases and J shed 2 bases, with 15 bases lying between them. Germline lookup yields CDR1 SNHLY and CDR2 FYNNEI. The CDR3 consists of 14 residues.

V and J are TRBV7-9 and TRBJ2-1, with 8 bases fitting TRBD2. The CDR3 is 14 amino acids. J lost 4 bases, V lost 7 bases, and 6 bases had no gene match. The germline V gene has CDR1 SEHNR and CDR2 FQNEAQ (reference sequence). The chain's CDR3 is CASTPGGQYNEQFF. The CDR3 coding sequence is TGTGCCAGCACCCCGGGGGGGCAGTACAATGAGCAGTTCTTC.

V usage is TRBV10-3 and J usage is TRBJ2-3; weak D call: TRBD2 (5 bases). Trimming took 8 bases from V and 0 from J, leaving 15 bases between them. Germline values: CDR1 ENHRY, CDR2 SYGVKD. The CDR3 extends over 15 amino acids. In DNA, the CDR3 is TGTGCCATCCACGACCCAGCGGCTAGCACAGATACGCAGTATTTT. Protein sequence: CAIHDPAASTDTQYF.

The V and J genes are TRBV2 and TRBJ2-3; no definite D call. Germline V gives CDR1 SNHLY, CDR2 FYNNEI. V was shortened by 6 bases and J by 8 bases, with 9 bases between the two germline ends. CDR3 size: 11 residues. CDR3 amino acids: CASSEQSTQYF. The DNA for the CDR3 is TGTGCCAGCAGCGAACAGAGTACGCAGTATTTT.

V gene TRBV28 combines with J gene TRBJ2-5; the D gene could be TRBD1 or TRBD2 (5 bases each). Germline CDR1 and CDR2: MDHEN and SYDVKM. V lost 7 bases and J lost 4, with 19 bases in between. This CDR3 has 15 amino acids. This chain's CDR3 is CASTPPNSGRETQYF. As DNA, the CDR3 is TGTGCCAGCACCCCCCCCAATTCGGGGCGAGAGACCCAGTACTTC.

This clone was seen once. The genes are TRBV15 and TRBJ1-4, with D unresolved. Trimming took off 0 bases at V and 7 bases at J, with 12 bases between the two ends. CDR3 length: 15 residues. The V gene's germline CDR1 is LNHNV and CDR2 YYDKDF (reference sequence). DNA of the CDR3: TGTGCCACCAGCAGAGATCAAGGGAAGGGTGAAAAACTGTTTTTT. It codes for CATSRDQGKGEKLFF.

V gene TRBV19 combines with J gene TRBJ1-5, with TRBD1 as a possible D gene (5 bases). This CDR3 region has 14 residues. Germline values: CDR1 LNHDA, CDR2 SQIVND (reference sequence). Trimming left V 5 bases short and J 6 bases short, with 14 bases between. CDR3 region: CASSVSGGGQPQHF. The CDR3 DNA sequence: TGTGCCAGTAGTGTCTCGGGGGGAGGTCAGCCCCAGCATTTT.

The chain carries TRBV27 and TRBJ1-6; D is uncertain. The V gene lost 1 base and the J gene lost 2 bases, with 9 bases spanning the gap. The length of the CDR3 is 16 residues. The germline CDR1 and CDR2 sequences are MNHEY and SMNVEV (reference sequence). As DNA, the CDR3 is TGTGCCAGCAGTTTATTTAGGGAGGCCTATAATTCACCCCTCCACTTT. This gives the protein CASSLFREAYNSPLHF.

The count of this clone is one. J is TRBJ2-6 and V is TRBV27, with 7 nucleotides matching TRBD1. Unmatched junction bases numbered 4, after V lost 4 bases and J lost 4 bases. The CDR3 length is 15 residues. Germline loops: CDR1 MNHEY, CDR2 SMNVEV (reference sequence). CDR3 loop: CASSSGGAGANVLTF. The CDR3 region has the DNA TGTGCCAGCAGTTCAGGGGGAGCCGGGGCCAACGTCCTGACTTTC.

The chain combines TRBV7-9 with TRBJ1-2; D unresolved. V was trimmed by 2 bases and J by 4 bases, leaving 11 bases between them. This CDR3 is built from 14 residues. Germline V gives CDR1 SEHNR, CDR2 FQNEAQ (reference sequence). The CDR3 nucleotides are TGTGCCAGCAGCTTATTAGGGATGGTCTATGGCTACACCTTC. It yields the protein CASSLLGMVYGYTF.

This clone occurred a few times. This chain links TRBV7-3 with TRBJ2-3, with a possible D match to TRBD2 (5 bases). This CDR3 contains 12 residues. V dropped 2 bases and J dropped 5 bases, with 5 bases sitting between them. Germline CDR1 is SGHTA and CDR2 is FQGTGA. The CDR3 nucleotides are TGTGCCAGCAGCTTAGGGAGAGATACGCAGTATTTT. Its translation is CASSLGRDTQYF.

This chain uses TRBV19 with TRBJ2-3; TRBD1 aligns across 9 bases. The CDR3 runs 16 residues. Germline CDR1 reads LNHDA; CDR2 reads SQIVND (reference sequence). The V segment lost 8 bases and the J segment 6 bases; nucleotides outside the gene matches: 15. CDR3 sequence: CASSQEGTGTPDTQYF. The DNA for the CDR3 is TGTGCCAGTTCCCAAGAAGGGACAGGGACGCCGGATACGCAGTATTTT.

This sequence joins TRBV21-1 and TRBJ1-5; TRBD1 is the table's D call and was not checked against the DNA. TRBV21-1 is recorded as a pseudogene. The CDR3 covers 17 residues. The CDR3 bases are TGTGCCAGCAGCAAAACTCAGGGTATCTGTAGCAATCAGCCCCAGCATTTT. Protein product: CASSKTQGICSNQPQHF.